This entry concerns a single T cell receptor (beta chain). Its target is unknown. The data stem from a study of neurological immune-mediated disorders. TCRdb passed the 5' RACE reads through MiXCR, listing each CDR3 protein once. The sample has approximately 37,000 distinct CDR3 sequences; 3.8% are singletons. PBMCs stored at -80 C, 2 million in total, were the source of the unsorted libraries. Study-wide results and limits: The study phylogenetically grouped the repertoires of 18 of 34 multiple sclerosis patients into one related-CDR3 cluster, a possible signature. Neither clinical nor MRI features were found to be associated with the multiple sclerosis repertoire cluster.

The receptor's source is a man aged 30-40 years with multiple sclerosis. Source material: PBMCs.

The CDR3 DNA reads as TGCAGTGCTAGAAACCAGGGGAATCAGCCCCAGCATTTT. It is translated as CSARNQGNQPQHF. V gene TRBV20-1 combines with J gene TRBJ1-5; a weak D match, TRBD1 (6 bases). This CDR3 has 13 residues. V lost 2 bases, J lost 4 bases, and 9 bases lay in between. Germline CDR1 is DFQATT and CDR2 is SNEGSKA (reference sequence).